This TCR beta chain was obtained from a study of T cells in Graves' hyperthyroidism and ophthalmopathy. Study-level points and caveats: Blood also contained most expanded thyroid clonotypes above 0.001.

The table lists this clonotype with many counts. The antigen is not known. The CDR3 covers 13 residues. The V segment lost 1 base and the J segment 5 bases; nucleotides outside the gene matches: 2. The germline gives CDR1 DFQATT, CDR2 SNEGSKA (reference sequence). RNA transcripts yielded amplified TCR beta CDR3 regions. First-round RT-PCR of the TCR CDR3 relied on the HTBI primer set. A single record per CDR3 protein comes from TCRdb applying MiXCR to the multiplex PCR reads. The sample records under 300,000 distinct CDR3 sequences, roughly an eighth being singletons. The gene calls are TRBV20-1 and TRBJ2-1; 7 bases fit TRBD2. The source is a woman aged 40 to 50 with Graves' hyperthyroidism. The material sequenced was blood. The CDR3 sequence: CSARAGGDNEQFF. CDR3 nucleotide sequence: TGCAGTGCTAGAGCGGGAGGAGACAATGAGCAGTTCTTC.